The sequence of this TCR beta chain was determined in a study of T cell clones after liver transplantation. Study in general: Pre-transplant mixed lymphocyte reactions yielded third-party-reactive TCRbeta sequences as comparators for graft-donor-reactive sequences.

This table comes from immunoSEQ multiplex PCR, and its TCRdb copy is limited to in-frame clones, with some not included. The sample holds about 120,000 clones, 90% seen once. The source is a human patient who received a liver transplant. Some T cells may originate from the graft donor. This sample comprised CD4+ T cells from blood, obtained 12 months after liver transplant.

This chain's CDR3 is CASSLAAPDTQYF. As DNA, the CDR3 is TGTGCCAGCAGCTTAGCGGCCCCAGATACGCAGTATTTT. This sequence joins TRBV11-3 and TRBJ2-3; D is undetermined. Germline CDR1 is SGHNT and CDR2 is YENEEA. Trimming cost V 1 base and J 4 bases, with 6 bases left between them. CDR3 length: 13 amino acids. The full variable domain, rest sourced from reference TRBV11-3 and TRBJ2-3, is EAGVVQSPRYKIIEKKQPVAFWCNPISGHNTLYWYLQNLGQGPELLIRYENEEAVDDSQLPKDRFSAERLKGVDSTLKIQPAELGDSAVYLCASSLAAPDTQYFGPGTRLTVL.